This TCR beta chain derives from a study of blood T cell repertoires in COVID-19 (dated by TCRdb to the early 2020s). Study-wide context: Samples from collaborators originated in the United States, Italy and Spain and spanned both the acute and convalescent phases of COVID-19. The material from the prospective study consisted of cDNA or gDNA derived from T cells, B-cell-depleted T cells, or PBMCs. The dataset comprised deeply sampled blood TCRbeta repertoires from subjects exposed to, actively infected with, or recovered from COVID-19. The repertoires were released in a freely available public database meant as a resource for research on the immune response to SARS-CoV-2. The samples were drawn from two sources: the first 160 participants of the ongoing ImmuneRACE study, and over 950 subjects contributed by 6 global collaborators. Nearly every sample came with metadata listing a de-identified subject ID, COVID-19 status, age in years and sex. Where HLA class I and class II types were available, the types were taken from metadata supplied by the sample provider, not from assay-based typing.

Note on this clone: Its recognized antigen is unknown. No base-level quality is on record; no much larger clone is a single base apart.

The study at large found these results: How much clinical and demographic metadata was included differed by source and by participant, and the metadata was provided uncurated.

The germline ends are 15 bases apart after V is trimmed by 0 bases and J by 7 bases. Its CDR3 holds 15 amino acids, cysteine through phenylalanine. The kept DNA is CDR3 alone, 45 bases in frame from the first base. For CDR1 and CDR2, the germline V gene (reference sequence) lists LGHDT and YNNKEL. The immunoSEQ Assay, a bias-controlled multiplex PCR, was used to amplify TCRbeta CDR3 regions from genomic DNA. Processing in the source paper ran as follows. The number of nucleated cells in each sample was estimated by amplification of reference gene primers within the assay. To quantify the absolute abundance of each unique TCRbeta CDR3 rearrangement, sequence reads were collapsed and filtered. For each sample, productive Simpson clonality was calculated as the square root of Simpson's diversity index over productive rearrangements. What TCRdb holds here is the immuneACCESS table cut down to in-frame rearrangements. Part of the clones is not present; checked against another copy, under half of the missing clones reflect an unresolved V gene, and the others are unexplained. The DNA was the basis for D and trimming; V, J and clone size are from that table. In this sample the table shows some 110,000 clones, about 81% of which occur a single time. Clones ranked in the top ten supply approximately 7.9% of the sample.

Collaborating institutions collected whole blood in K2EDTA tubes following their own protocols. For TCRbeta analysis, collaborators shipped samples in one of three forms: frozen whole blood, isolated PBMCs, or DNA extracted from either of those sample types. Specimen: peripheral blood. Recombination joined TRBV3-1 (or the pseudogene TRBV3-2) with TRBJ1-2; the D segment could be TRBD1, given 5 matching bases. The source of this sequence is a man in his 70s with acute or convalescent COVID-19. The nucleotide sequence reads TGTGCCAGCAGCCAAGAAGGAGTCGTTGGGGCTGGCTACACCTTC. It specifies CASSQEGVVGAGYTF.